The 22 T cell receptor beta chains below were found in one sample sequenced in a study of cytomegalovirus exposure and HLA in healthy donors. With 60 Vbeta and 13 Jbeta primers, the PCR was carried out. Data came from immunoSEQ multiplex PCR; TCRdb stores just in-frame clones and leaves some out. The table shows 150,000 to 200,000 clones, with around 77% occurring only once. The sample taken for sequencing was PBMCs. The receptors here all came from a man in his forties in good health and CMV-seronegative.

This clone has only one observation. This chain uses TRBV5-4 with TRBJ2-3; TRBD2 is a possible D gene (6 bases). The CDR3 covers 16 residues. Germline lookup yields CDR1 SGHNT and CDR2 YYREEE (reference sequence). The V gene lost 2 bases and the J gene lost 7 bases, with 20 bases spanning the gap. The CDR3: CASSLRSGFTLNTQYF. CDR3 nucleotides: TGTGCCAGCAGCTTAAGGAGCGGGTTCACGCTGAATACGCAGTATTTT. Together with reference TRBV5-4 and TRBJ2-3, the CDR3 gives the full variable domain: ETGVTQSPTHLIKTRGQQVTLRCSSQSGHNTVSWYQQALGQGPQFIFQYYREEENGRGNFPPRFSGLQFPNYSSELNVNALELDDSALYLCASSLRSGFTLNTQYFGPGTRLTVL.

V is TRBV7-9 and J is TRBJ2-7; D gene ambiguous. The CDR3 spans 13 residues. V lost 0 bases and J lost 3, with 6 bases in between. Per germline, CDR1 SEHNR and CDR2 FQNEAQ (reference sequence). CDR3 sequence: CASSLANNYEQYF. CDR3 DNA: TGTGCCAGCAGCTTAGCGAACAACTACGAGCAGTACTTC.

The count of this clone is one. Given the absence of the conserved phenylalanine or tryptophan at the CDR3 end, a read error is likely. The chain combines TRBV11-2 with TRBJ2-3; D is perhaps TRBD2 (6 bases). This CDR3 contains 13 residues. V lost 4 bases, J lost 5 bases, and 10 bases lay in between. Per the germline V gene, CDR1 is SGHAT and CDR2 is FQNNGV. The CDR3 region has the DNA TGTGCCAGCAGCTACGGGACTGGAGATACGCAGTATTGT. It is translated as CASSYGTGDTQYC.

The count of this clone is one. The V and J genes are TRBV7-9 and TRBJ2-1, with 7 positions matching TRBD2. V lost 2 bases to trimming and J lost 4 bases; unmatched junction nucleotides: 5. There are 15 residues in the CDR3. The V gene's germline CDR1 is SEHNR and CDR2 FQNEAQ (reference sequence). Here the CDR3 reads CASSLRDYPYNEQFF. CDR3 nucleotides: TGTGCCAGCAGCTTACGGGACTACCCATACAATGAGCAGTTCTTC.

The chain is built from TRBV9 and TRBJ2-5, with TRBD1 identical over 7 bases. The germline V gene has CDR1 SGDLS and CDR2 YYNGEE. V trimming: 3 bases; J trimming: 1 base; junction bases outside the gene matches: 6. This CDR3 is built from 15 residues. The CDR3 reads CASSGKGASQETQYF. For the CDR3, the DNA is TGTGCCAGCAGCGGGAAGGGGGCTAGCCAAGAGACCCAGTACTTC.

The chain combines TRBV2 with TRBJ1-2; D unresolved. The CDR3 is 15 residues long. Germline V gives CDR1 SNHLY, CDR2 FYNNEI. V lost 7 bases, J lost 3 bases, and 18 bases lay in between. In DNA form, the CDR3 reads TGTGCCAGCACCCTGAGTTCATATCAAGACTATGGCTACACCTTC. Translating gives CASTLSSYQDYGYTF.

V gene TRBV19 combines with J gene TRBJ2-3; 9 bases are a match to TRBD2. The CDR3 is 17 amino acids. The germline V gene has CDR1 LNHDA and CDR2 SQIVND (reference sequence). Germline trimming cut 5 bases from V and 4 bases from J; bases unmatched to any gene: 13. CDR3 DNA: TGTGCCAGTAGTCCCCATGGGACTAGCTCTCTCTCAGATACGCAGTATTTT. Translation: CASSPHGTSSLSDTQYF. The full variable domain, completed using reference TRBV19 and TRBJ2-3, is DGGITQSPKYLFRKEGQNVTLSCEQNLNHDAMYWYRQDPGQGLRLIYYSQIVNDFQKGDIAEGYSVSREKKESFPLTVTSAQKNPTAFYLCASSPHGTSSLSDTQYFGPGTRLTVL.

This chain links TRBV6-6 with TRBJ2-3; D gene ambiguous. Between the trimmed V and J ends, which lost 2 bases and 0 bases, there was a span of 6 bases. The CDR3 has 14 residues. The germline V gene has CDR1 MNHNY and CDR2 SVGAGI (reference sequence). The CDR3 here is CASSYTTSTDTQYF. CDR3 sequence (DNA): TGTGCCAGCAGTTACACTACGAGCACAGATACGCAGTATTTT.

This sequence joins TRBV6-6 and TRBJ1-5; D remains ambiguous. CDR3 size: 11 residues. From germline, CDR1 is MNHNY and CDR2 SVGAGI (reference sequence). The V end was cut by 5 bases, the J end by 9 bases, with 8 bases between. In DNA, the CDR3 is TGTGCCAGCAGTCCGGGGTCGCCCCAGCATTTT. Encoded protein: CASSPGSPQHF.

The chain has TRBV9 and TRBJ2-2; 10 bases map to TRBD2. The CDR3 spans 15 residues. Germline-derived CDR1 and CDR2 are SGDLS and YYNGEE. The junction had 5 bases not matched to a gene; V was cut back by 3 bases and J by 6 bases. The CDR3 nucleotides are TGTGCCAGCAGCGATCAGCGGGAGGGGGCCGGGGAGCTGTTTTTT. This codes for CASSDQREGAGELFF.

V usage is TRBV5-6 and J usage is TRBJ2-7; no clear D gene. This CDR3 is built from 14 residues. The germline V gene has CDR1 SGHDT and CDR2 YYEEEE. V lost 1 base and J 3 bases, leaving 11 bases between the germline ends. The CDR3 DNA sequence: TGTGCCAGCAGCTTGTCAAACGGCGACTACGAGCAGTACGTC. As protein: CASSLSNGDYEQYV.

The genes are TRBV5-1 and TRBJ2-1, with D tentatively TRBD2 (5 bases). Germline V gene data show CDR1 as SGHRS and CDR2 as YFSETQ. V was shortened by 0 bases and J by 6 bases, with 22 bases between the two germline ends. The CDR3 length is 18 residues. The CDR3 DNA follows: TGCGCCAGCAGCTTGGGATTTATCGGCAGCGGTTGGGGCAATGAGCAGTTCTTC. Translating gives CASSLGFIGSGWGNEQFF.

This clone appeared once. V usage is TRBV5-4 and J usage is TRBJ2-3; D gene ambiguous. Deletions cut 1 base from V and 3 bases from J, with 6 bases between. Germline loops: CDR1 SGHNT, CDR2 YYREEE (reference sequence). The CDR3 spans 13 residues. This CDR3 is CASSLIETDTQYF. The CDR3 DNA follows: TGTGCCAGCAGCTTGATTGAGACAGATACGCAGTATTTT.

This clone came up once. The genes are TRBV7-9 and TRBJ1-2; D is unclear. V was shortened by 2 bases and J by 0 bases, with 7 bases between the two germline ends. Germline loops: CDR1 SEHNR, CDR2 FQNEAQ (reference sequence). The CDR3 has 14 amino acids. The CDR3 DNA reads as TGTGCCAGCAGCTTACCGGGAACTAACTATGGCTACACCTTC. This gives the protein CASSLPGTNYGYTF.

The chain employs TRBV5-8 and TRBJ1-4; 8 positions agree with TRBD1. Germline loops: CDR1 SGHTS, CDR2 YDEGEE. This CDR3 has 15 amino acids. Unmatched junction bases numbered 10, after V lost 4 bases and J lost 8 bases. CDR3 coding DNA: TGTGCCAGCAGCAGGACAGGGATTAAGGAAGAAAAACTGTTTTTT. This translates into CASSRTGIKEEKLFF.

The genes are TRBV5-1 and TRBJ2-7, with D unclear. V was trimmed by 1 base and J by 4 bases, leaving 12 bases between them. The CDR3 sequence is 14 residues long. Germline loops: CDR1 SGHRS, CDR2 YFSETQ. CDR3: CASSLIAGTYEQYF. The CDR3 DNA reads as TGCGCCAGCAGCTTGATTGCAGGTACTTACGAGCAGTACTTC.

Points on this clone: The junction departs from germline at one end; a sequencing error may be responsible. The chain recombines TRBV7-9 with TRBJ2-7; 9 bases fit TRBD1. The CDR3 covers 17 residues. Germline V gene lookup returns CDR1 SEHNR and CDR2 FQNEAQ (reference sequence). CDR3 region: CSSSPGGSGQGFYEQYF. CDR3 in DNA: TGTTCCAGCAGCCCCGGAGGTTCGGGACAGGGATTCTACGAGCAGTACTTC.

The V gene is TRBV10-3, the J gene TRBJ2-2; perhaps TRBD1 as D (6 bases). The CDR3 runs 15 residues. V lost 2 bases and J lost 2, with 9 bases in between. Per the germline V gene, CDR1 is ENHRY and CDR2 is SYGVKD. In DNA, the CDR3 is TGTGCCATCAGTGAGGGACAGCAAAACACCGGGGAGCTGTTTTTT. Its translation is CAISEGQQNTGELFF.

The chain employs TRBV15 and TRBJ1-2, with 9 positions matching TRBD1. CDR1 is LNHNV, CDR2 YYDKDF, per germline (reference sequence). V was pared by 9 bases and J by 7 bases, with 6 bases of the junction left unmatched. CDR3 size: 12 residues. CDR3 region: CATRETGGGYTF. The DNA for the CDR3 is TGTGCCACGAGAGAGACAGGGGGTGGCTACACCTTC.

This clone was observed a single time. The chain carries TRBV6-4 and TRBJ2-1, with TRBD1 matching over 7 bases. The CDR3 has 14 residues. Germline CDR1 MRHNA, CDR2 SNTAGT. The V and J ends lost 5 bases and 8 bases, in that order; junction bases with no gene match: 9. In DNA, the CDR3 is TGTGCCAGCAGTCATGACAGGGAAGGCGATGAGCAGTTCTTC. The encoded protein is CASSHDREGDEQFF.

The CDR3, as DNA: TGTGCCAGCAGCTCGTGGACAGGGGGTACCTACAATGAGCAGTTCTTC. Translating gives CASSSWTGGTYNEQFF. V and J are TRBV7-8 and TRBJ2-1, with 10 bases lining up with TRBD1. V shed 4 bases and J 2 bases; nucleotides not matched to a gene: 5. Germline-derived CDR1 and CDR2 are SGHVS and FQNEAQ. The CDR3 contains 16 residues. Together with reference TRBV7-8 and TRBJ2-1, the CDR3 gives the full variable domain: GAGVSQSPRYKVAKRGQDVALRCDPISGHVSLFWYQQALGQGPEFLTYFQNEAQLDKSGLPSDRFFAERPEGSVSTLKIQRTQQEDSAVYLCASSSWTGGTYNEQFFGPGTRLTVL.

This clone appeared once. This CDR3 is CASSVGPGGSETQYF. The DNA of the CDR3 is TGTGCCAGCAGCGTGGGGCCGGGGGGGTCGGAGACCCAGTACTTC. The chain employs TRBV9 and TRBJ2-5; the match to TRBD2 covers 8 bases. J was trimmed by 5 bases and V by 2 bases; bases with no gene match: 8. Germline V gives CDR1 SGDLS, CDR2 YYNGEE. The CDR3 is 15 amino acids. The full variable domain, its missing parts supplied by reference TRBV9 and TRBJ2-5, is DSGVTQTPKHLITATGQRVTLRCSPRSGDLSVYWYQQSLDQGLQFLIQYYNGEERAKGNILERFSAQQFPDLHSELNLSSLELGDSALYFCASSVGPGGSETQYFGPGTRLLVL.